The 26 T cell receptor delta chains listed next were all sequenced from one sample in a study of γδ T cells in repeated Plasmodium falciparum infection. TCRdb repeated clone calling on the multiplex PCR reads with CATT. Seen here are 75,000 to 95,000 delta-chain clones, 0.75% to 1% observed once, and the top ten hold around 9.6%. Gammadelta T cells were flow-sorted from PBMC into Vgamma9/Vdelta2+ and Vdelta2-negative populations for bulk analysis. The sequenced sample consisted of gamma-delta T cells from blood. These receptors were obtained from a pool of human donors (malaria-infected and uninfected, not separated).

A word on this clone: The protein TCRdb gives is from a much larger clone and does not agree with this DNA's translation at residue 5, likely a read error; the protein shown here comes from the DNA. The chain links TRDV2 to TRDJ1; 9 bases fit TRDD3. No J gene is reported in TCRdb; it was inferred here by comparing the DNA with germline. Germline V gene sequence: CDR1 GEAIGNYY, CDR2 EKD. The ends lost 3 bases at V and 0 bases at J; junction bases unmatched: 10. The CDR3 covers 17 residues. The CDR3 DNA follows: TGTGCCTGTGACCTGTTGGGGGATATGGACTACACCGATAAACTCATCTTT. Its translation: CACDLLGDMDYTDKLIF.

To note about this clone: This likely reflects a read error, since a far larger clone is one base away. The same CDR3 can be traced to other DNA sequences in this sample. The V call is TRDV2, the J call TRDJ1; 8 bases align to TRDD3. This CDR3 contains 14 residues. The germline V gene has CDR1 GEAIGNYY and CDR2 EKD. V was clipped by 0 bases and J by 11 bases; unmatched bases: 10. The CDR3 DNA is TGTGCCTGTGACACCGGCTGGGGGAGGGGTAAGCTCATCTTT. Its protein product is CACDTGWGRGKLIF.

A note on this clone: Other DNA sequences in this specimen translate into the identical CDR3. The J gene was not called, though the V gene is TRDV3; the D segment call TRDD3 is taken from the table without a DNA check. CDR3 size: 29 residues. In germline, CDR1 is TVYSNPD, CDR2 GDNSRS (reference sequence). DNA of the CDR3: TGTGCCTTGTGGGAGCTTATAAGAAACTCTTTAGCAGTGGAACAACACTTGTTGTCACAGGTAAGTATCGGAAGAATACAACATTTC. This translates into CALWELIRNSLAVEQHLLSQVSIGRIQHF.

Of note for this clone: The TCRdb record carries a much larger clone's protein, which differs from this DNA's translation at residue 9; a read error is the likely cause, and the protein listed here is the DNA translation. The V gene is TRDV1, the J gene TRDJ1; 7 bases are shared with TRDD3. Germline V CDR1 and CDR2: TSWWSYY, QGS. The CDR3 totals 22 residues. V shed 2 bases, J shed 1 base, and the junction held 25 bases outside the gene matches. The CDR3 DNA follows: TGTGCTCTTGGGGAAGTGGTGACGTACTGGGGATATTGGGAAAGCGTCACCGATAAACTCATCTTT. Residues: CALGEVVTYWGYWESVTDKLIF.

This clone was counted only a few times. Only one base separates this from a far larger clonotype, so it likely reflects a read error. Within the sample, other DNA sequences also encode this same CDR3. The chain is built from TRDV1 and TRDJ1; 9 bases fit TRDD3. The J gene, absent from TCRdb, was called here by matching the DNA to germline. The CDR3 runs 17 residues. The V segment lost 2 bases and the J segment 3 bases; nucleotides outside the gene matches: 10. Germline assignment: CDR1 TSWWSYY and CDR2 QGS. The CDR3 DNA reads TGTGCTCTTGGGGAATTTCCCCCCGGGGGATACTCCGATAAACTCATCTTT. Protein product: CALGEFPPGGYSDKLIF.

Remarks on this clone: TCRdb shows a much larger clone's protein in place of this DNA's translation, and the two differ at residue 11, likely through a read error; the protein shown is translated from the DNA. The CDR3 nucleotides are TGTGCTCTTGGGGAAGCGGAGACGGCTGACGCCGATAAACTCATCTTT. Amino acids: CALGEAETADADKLIF. The V and J genes are TRDV1 and TRDJ1; D not resolved. TCRdb is silent on the J gene; assignment here came from matching the DNA to germline. V was clipped by 2 bases and J by 3 bases, with 16 bases between them. The CDR3 has 16 amino acids. Germline V CDR1 and CDR2: TSWWSYY, QGS.

In regard to this clone: TCRdb's listed protein matches a much larger clone and diverges from this DNA's translation at residue 7, likely through a read error; the protein shown comes from the DNA. The J gene is TRDJ1, the V gene TRDV2; 11 nucleotides line up with TRDD3. The J gene, not given by TCRdb, was assigned here from a germline match of the nucleotide sequence. Looked up from germline, CDR1 is GEAIGNYY and CDR2 is EKD. Trimming at V came to 0 bases and at J to 3 bases, leaving 17 bases not matched to a gene. The CDR3 extends over 20 amino acids. Here the CDR3 DNA reads TGTGCCTGTGACACCGAAGAGCCCTTACTGGGGGATATGTATCCCGATAAACTCATCTTT. Translated, it gives CACDTEEPLLGDMYPDKLIF.

This clone showed up many times. This DNA's translation and the protein TCRdb lists, from a much larger clone, do not match at residue 14, likely due to a read error; the protein shown is translated from the DNA. The rearrangement uses TRAV38-2/DV8 and TRDJ1, with 9 positions matching TRDD2. J was trimmed by 0 bases and V by 7 bases; bases with no gene match: 22. The CDR3 has 20 amino acids. Germline assignment: CDR1 TSESDYY and CDR2 QEAYKQQN. The CDR3, as DNA: TGTGCTTATTTACCTTCCTACAAGGGAATAAATATTGTCCACACCGATAAACTCATCTTT. It translates to CAYLPSYKGINIVHTDKLIF.

Remarks on this clone: A far bigger clonotype differs at one base, so this is likely a read error. The sample contains more than one DNA sequence encoding this CDR3. The CDR3 loop reads CALGRPESGGYSTDKLIF. The CDR3 DNA follows: TGTGCTCTTGGGCGCCCAGAATCTGGGGGATACAGCACCGATAAACTCATCTTT. This chain links TRDV1 with TRDJ1, with 11 bases aligning to TRDD3. The J gene, not given by TCRdb, was assigned here from a germline match of the nucleotide sequence. From germline, CDR1 is TSWWSYY and CDR2 QGS. Trimming at V came to 5 bases and at J to 1 base, leaving 12 bases not matched to a gene. This CDR3 region has 18 residues.

This clone appeared a few times. The protein given by TCRdb reflects a much larger clone and differs at residue 7 from this DNA's translation, likely from a read error; the protein shown is the DNA's translation. The chain combines TRDV2 with TRDJ3; 10 positions agree with TRDD3. TCRdb offers no J gene call, so here the DNA was matched to germline to obtain one. V was pared by 2 bases and J by 0 bases, with 15 bases of the junction left unmatched. This CDR3 has 22 residues. The germline CDR1 and CDR2 sequences are GEAIGNYY and EKD. The DNA for the CDR3 is TGTGCCTGTGACAGAGAGCTTGGTGGGGGATACCCAAGCTCCTGGGACACCCGACAGATGTTTTTC. Translated, it gives CACDRELGGGYPSSWDTRQMFF.

A few counts support this clone. The likely explanation is a read error, given a far larger clone one base away. At the DNA level, this CDR3 is encoded by other sequences in the same sample as well. The chain joins TRDV2 to TRDJ1, with 7 bases aligning to TRDD3. The J gene was missing in TCRdb and was found by matching the end of the DNA to germline. Germline-derived CDR1 and CDR2 are GEAIGNYY and EKD. The junction had 7 bases not matched to a gene; V was cut back by 1 base and J by 0 bases. This CDR3 spans 16 amino acids. CDR3 in DNA: TGTGCCTGTGACACGCGGTGGGGGACTTACACCGATAAACTCATCTTT. As protein: CACDTRWGTYTDKLIF.

This clone was seen a handful of times. This likely reflects a read error, since a far larger clone is one base away. This sample includes further DNA sequences coding for the same CDR3. The chain is built from TRDV2 and TRDJ1, with D tentatively TRDD3 (6 bases). Germline loops: CDR1 GEAIGNYY, CDR2 EKD. This CDR3 spans 16 amino acids. The CDR3 DNA reads TGTGCCTGTGCGTTTACTGGGAAAGACTTCACCGATAAACTCATTTTT. Residues: CACAFTGKDFTDKLIF.

Remarks on this clone: TCRdb's protein, taken from a much larger clone, differs from this DNA's translation at residue 6, likely owing to a read error; the protein displayed comes from the DNA. The chain joins TRDV2 to TRDJ1; 7 positions agree with TRDD3. No J gene is reported in TCRdb; it was inferred here by comparing the DNA with germline. The CDR3 covers 17 residues. V trimming: 4 bases; J trimming: 0 bases; junction bases outside the gene matches: 13. Germline V CDR1 and CDR2: GEAIGNYY, EKD. CDR3 bases: TGTGCCTGTGAGGACATAACGCTGGGGGCTAACACCGATAAACTCATCTTT. Translating gives CACEDITLGANTDKLIF.

This clone is deemed medium-sized (0.01 to 0.1%). Other nucleotide sequences from this sample produce the same CDR3. J is TRDJ1 and V is TRDV1; tentative D call: TRDD3 (5 bases). CDR1 is TSWWSYY, CDR2 QGS, per germline. V was trimmed by 8 bases and J by 2 bases, leaving 21 bases between them. The CDR3 length is 16 residues. CDR3 sequence: CALIPPQYWRTDKLIF. The CDR3 coding sequence is TGTGCTCTTATACCTCCCCAGTACTGGAGGACCGATAAACTCATCTTT.

Points on this clone: The protein in TCRdb stems from a much larger clone and differs at residue 7 from this DNA's translation, likely a read error; here the protein is translated from the DNA. The CDR3 DNA reads as TGTGCAGACAAGGCTTCCAACGTACCTGGGGACGTTACCGATAAACTCATCTTT. Residues: CADKASNVPGDVTDKLIF. J is TRDJ1 and V is TRDV2, with D possibly TRDD3 on 6 matching bases. TCRdb carries no J gene annotation; the J gene was assigned here by matching the DNA with germline. This CDR3 comprises 18 residues. Germline CDR1 and CDR2: GEAIGNYY and EKD.

In this sample, this clone turned up a few times. TCRdb's protein for this DNA is that of a much larger clone and differs from the translation at residue 3, likely a read error; the protein shown is the DNA translation. The V gene is TRDV2, the J gene TRDJ1; 11 nucleotides line up with TRDD3. The J gene is absent in TCRdb and was assigned here via DNA matching to germline. The CDR3 is made up of 16 amino acids. The germline V gene has CDR1 GEAIGNYY and CDR2 EKD. Here the CDR3 DNA reads TGTGCCCGTGACACCGGACTGGGGGATAACACCGATAAACTCATCTTT. It codes for CARDTGLGDNTDKLIF.

Turning to this clone: The protein recorded in TCRdb matches a much larger clone and deviates from this DNA's translation at residue 6, suggesting a read error; the protein here is obtained by translating the DNA. The gene calls are TRDV1 and TRDJ3; D call uncertain. No J gene was available from TCRdb, and it was assigned here by a germline match of the DNA. The CDR3 extends over 20 amino acids. In germline, CDR1 is TSWWSYY, CDR2 QGS. Trimming took 1 base from V and 2 from J, leaving 18 bases between them. DNA for the CDR3: TGTGCTCTTGGGGAACCAGGTTGCCCCCTCCAAACCTGGGACACCCGACAGATGTTTTTC. This codes for CALGEPGCPLQTWDTRQMFF.

This clone occurred a few times. Given a far larger clone just one base away, this is likely a sequencing read error. Other nucleotide sequences from this sample produce the same CDR3. A V gene of TRDV2 was called, but no J gene was assigned; the DNA was not compared with TRDD3, the D call given in the table. Germline V CDR1 and CDR2: GEAIGNYY, EKD. The CDR3 spans 18 residues. DNA for the CDR3: TGTGCCTGTGACACGGCTGGGGGACCTTCCTGGGACACCCGACAGATGTTTTTT. This translates into CACDTAGGPSWDTRQMFF.

About this clone itself: The protein recorded in TCRdb matches a much larger clone and deviates from this DNA's translation at residue 16, suggesting a read error; the protein here is obtained by translating the DNA. The chain is built from TRDV2 and TRDJ1; 10 bases agree with TRDD3. Matching the DNA to germline supplied the J gene, which TCRdb does not give. This CDR3 spans 19 amino acids. CDR1 is GEAIGNYY, CDR2 EKD, per germline. This chain's CDR3 is CACDTVSLPTGGWTDELIF. The CDR3 region has the DNA TGTGCCTGTGACACCGTGAGCCTACCCACTGGGGGATGGACCGATGAACTCATCTTT.

On this clone itself: This is likely an artifact of a read error, given a far larger clone one base away. Different DNA sequences within this sample yield the same CDR3. The rearrangement joins TRDV1 to TRDJ1, with TRDD3 as a possible D gene (6 bases). No J gene was available from TCRdb, and it was assigned here by a germline match of the DNA. Germline CDR1 is TSWWSYY and CDR2 is QGS. CDR3 size: 22 residues. This CDR3 reads CALGGPSYTKKDMKGIPDKLIF. In DNA, the CDR3 is TGTGCTCTGGGGGGTCCTTCGTATACAAAAAAGGACATGAAGGGGATTCCCGATAAACTCATCTTT.

With respect to this clone: With a far larger clone one base away, a read error is the likely cause. The sample holds other DNA sequences that translate to the same CDR3. This chain connects TRDV1 to TRDJ1; tentative D call: TRDD3 (5 bases). CDR1 and CDR2 from the germline V gene are TSWWSYY and QGS. The CDR3 has 14 residues. The CDR3 coding sequence is TGTGCTCTGGTCCCTGTGGGGAGGACCGATAAGCTCATCTTT. Its translation is CALVPVGRTDKLIF.

This clone was picked up many times. The V call is TRDV2, the J call TRDJ1, with 12 positions matching TRDD3. J was trimmed by 1 base and V by 1 base; bases with no gene match: 6. The germline V gene has CDR1 GEAIGNYY and CDR2 EKD. CDR3 length: 17 amino acids. The CDR3 DNA sequence: TGTGCCTGTGACACTCTACTGGGGGATACTCCCACCGATAAACTCATCTTT. This gives the protein CACDTLLGDTPTDKLIF.

This clone has at least ten counts. TCRdb has a much larger clone's protein, which differs at residue 14 from the translation of this DNA, likely because of a read error; what is shown is the protein translated from the DNA. This chain joins TRDV2 and TRDJ1; the D gene is possibly TRDD2 (5 bases). The germline CDR1 and CDR2 sequences are GEAIGNYY and EKD. The CDR3 extends over 15 amino acids. CDR3 DNA sequence: TGTGCCTGTGACACCGTTGCTACCCCTACCGATAAACTCACCTTT. This codes for CACDTVATPTDKLTF.

The chain uses TRAV38-2/DV8 and TRDJ1, with 8 bases that match TRDD3. The J gene comes from matching the DNA to germline here; TCRdb lacks it. Looked up from germline, CDR1 is TSESDYY and CDR2 is QEAYKQQN. CDR3 length: 13 residues. CDR3 region: CSAGGPYTDKLIF. CDR3 sequence (DNA): TGTAGTGCTGGGGGACCGTACACCGATAAACTCATCTTT.

This clone was recorded a few times. With a far larger clone one base away, a read error is the likely cause. Distinct nucleotide sequences in the sample also encode this CDR3. V gene TRDV1 combines with J gene TRDJ1; 8 bases agree with TRDD3. No J segment appears in TCRdb, so it was assigned here by matching the sequence to germline. The CDR3 runs to 16 residues. With V trimmed by 2 bases and J by 7 bases, 12 bases remained unmatched. Germline CDR1 is TSWWSYY and CDR2 is QGS. CDR3 loop: CALGEVLTGGPTKLIF. In nucleotides, the CDR3 is TGTGCTCTTGGGGAAGTCCTTACTGGGGGGCCTACTAAACTCATCTTT.

A remark on this clone: The TCRdb protein comes from a much larger clone and disagrees with this DNA's translation at residue 12, likely due to a read error; the protein given here is derived from the DNA. This chain joins TRDV2 and TRDJ1, with 11 bases matching TRDD3. TCRdb supplies no J gene; here it was assigned by aligning the nucleotide sequence to germline. The J segment lost 0 bases and the V segment lost 3 bases, leaving 14 bases of the junction unmatched. This CDR3 is 19 amino acids long. Germline V gene sequence: CDR1 GEAIGNYY, CDR2 EKD. The CDR3 loop is CACDRGIRNWGIDTDKLIF. The CDR3 DNA reads TGTGCCTGTGACCGGGGGATAAGGAACTGGGGGATAGACACCGATAAACTCATCTTT.